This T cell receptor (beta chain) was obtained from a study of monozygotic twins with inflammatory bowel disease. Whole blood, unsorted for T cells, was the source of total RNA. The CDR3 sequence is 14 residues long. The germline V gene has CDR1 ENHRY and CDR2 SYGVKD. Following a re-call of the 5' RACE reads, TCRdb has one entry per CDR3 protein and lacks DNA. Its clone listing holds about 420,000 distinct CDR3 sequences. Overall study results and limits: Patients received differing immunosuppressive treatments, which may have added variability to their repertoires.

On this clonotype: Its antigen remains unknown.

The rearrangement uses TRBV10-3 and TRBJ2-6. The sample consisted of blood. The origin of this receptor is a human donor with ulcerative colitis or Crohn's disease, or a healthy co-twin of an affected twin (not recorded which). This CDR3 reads CAISNLSGANVLTF.